The 20 T cell receptor beta chains below come from one sample, sequenced in a study of low-dose radiotherapy and immunotherapy resistance in tumors (dated by TCRdb to between 2021 and 2023). First-strand cDNA was synthesized using Superscript III and a set of TRAV- and TRBV-specific primers, so that both TCRalpha and TCRbeta chains were covered. TCRs were amplified with Phusion for 20 to 25 PCR cycles using a constant-region primer together with the adapter attached to the V primers. TCRdb applied fastp at Q25 and MiXCR to the public reads, then kept only in-frame beta chains. Rows are unified per CDR3 protein, each entry keeping the most common DNA and genes. The sample includes 12,000 or so distinct CDR3 sequences, with roughly four fifths observed a single time. The ten largest clones add up to around 3.6% of the sample. The receptors come from a human donor with advanced metastatic prostate, ovarian, gallbladder or colorectal cancer (not recorded which). This table probably holds off-target reads from a library built for another chain.

CDR3 bases: TGTGCCATCAGTGAGTCAGGGGGCCCCCAGCCCCAGCATTTT. As protein: CAISESGGPQPQHF. The chain recombines TRBV10-3 with TRBJ1-5, with TRBD1 matching over 7 bases. Germline V CDR1 and CDR2: ENHRY, SYGVKD. This CDR3 is built from 14 residues. J lost 7 bases, V lost 0 bases, and 3 bases had no gene match.

V and J are TRBV14 and TRBJ1-1, with unresolved D. Germline lookup yields CDR1 SGHDN and CDR2 FVKESK. Trimming took 3 bases from V and 5 from J, leaving 7 bases between them. There are 12 residues in the CDR3. The DNA of the CDR3 is TGTGCCAGCAGCCATCTAGGGACTGAAGCTTTCTTT. Translation: CASSHLGTEAFF.

The J gene is TRBJ2-2, the V gene TRBV29-1; TRBD2 aligns across 10 bases. The CDR3 is 15 residues long. The V gene's germline CDR1 is SQVTM and CDR2 ANQGSEA. J lost 7 bases, V lost 5 bases, and 10 bases had no gene match. The CDR3 spells CSVSGSSGRSGELFF. DNA for the CDR3: TGCAGCGTTTCCGGGTCTAGCGGGAGAAGCGGGGAGCTGTTTTTT.

The chain carries TRBV11-2 and TRBJ2-1, with 15 bases aligning to TRBD2. Per germline, CDR1 SGHAT and CDR2 FQNNGV. J lost 1 base, V lost 1 base, and 11 bases had no gene match. The CDR3 is 21 residues long. The DNA of the CDR3 is TGTGCCAGCAGCTTAGCCGCAACGGGACTAGCGGGAGGAGGTTCCTACAATGAGCAGTTCTTC. Its protein product is CASSLAATGLAGGGSYNEQFF.

The CDR3 bases are TGTGCCAGCAGCCGTGAGGGAAGCTCCTACAATGAGCAGTTCTTC. Its translation is CASSREGSSYNEQFF. The chain has TRBV5-3 and TRBJ2-1; TRBD2 might be the D (5 bases). TRBV5-3 is treated as an ORF (open reading frame) with a function not yet certain. The CDR3 runs 15 residues. Trimming removed 8 bases at V and 0 bases at J, with 15 bases between.

The genes are TRBV7-2 and TRBJ2-3, with no clear D. The germline V gene encodes CDR1 SGHTA and CDR2 FQGNSA. CDR3 length: 16 amino acids. V gave up 4 bases and J gave up 1 base, with 15 bases separating them. This CDR3 reads CASSSNVNPRTDTQYF. The CDR3 DNA sequence: TGTGCCAGCAGCTCCAACGTTAACCCGCGCACAGATACGCAGTATTTT.

J is TRBJ2-1 and V is TRBV7-2, with a weak D call TRBD2 (5 bases). In germline, CDR1 is SGHTA, CDR2 FQGNSA. Trimming cost V 3 bases and J 2 bases, with 8 bases left between them. This CDR3 is 14 amino acids long. The CDR3 region has the DNA TGTGCCAGCAGCTTGTCTAGCCCCTACAATGAGCAGTTCTTC. This sequence encodes CASSLSSPYNEQFF.

This clonotype showed up just a few times. This rearrangement joins TRBV28 to TRBJ2-7, with TRBD2 matching 9 bases. J was trimmed by 3 bases and V by 6 bases; bases with no gene match: 9. Germline V lookup: CDR1 MDHEN, CDR2 SYDVKM. The CDR3 is 15 residues long. The DNA of the CDR3 is TGTGCCAGCAGCTCCCCAAATAGCGGGAGCTACGAGCAGTACTTC. Its protein product is CASSSPNSGSYEQYF.

The J gene is TRBJ1-2, the V gene TRBV11-2, with unresolved D. CDR3 length: 14 amino acids. V lost 7 bases, J lost 3 bases, and 15 bases lay in between. Looked up from germline, CDR1 is SGHAT and CDR2 is FQNNGV. CDR3 DNA: TGTGCCAGCACTCCCGTAGACCGGTACTATGGCTACACCTTC. Protein: CASTPVDRYYGYTF.

In DNA, the CDR3 is TGTGCCAGCAAGCGACAACTAGAGACAGATACGCAGTATTTT. It translates to CASKRQLETDTQYF. V gene TRBV2 combines with J gene TRBJ2-3, with a tentative D call TRBD2 (5 bases). Germline V gives CDR1 SNHLY, CDR2 FYNNEI. V lost 7 bases to trimming and J lost 3 bases, with 14 bases between them. This CDR3 contains 14 residues.

This clonotype was found a few times. The chain carries TRBV10-3 and TRBJ2-1; D is perhaps TRBD2 (5 bases). The ends were cut back, 4 bases at V and 5 bases at J, with 9 bases in the middle. This CDR3 contains 13 residues. Germline values: CDR1 ENHRY, CDR2 SYGVKD. Here the CDR3 reads CAISGGLNNEQFF. CDR3 nucleotide sequence: TGTGCCATCAGTGGTGGACTCAACAATGAGCAGTTCTTC.

The chain carries TRBV5-1 and TRBJ2-3, with 8 nucleotides matching TRBD2. This CDR3 contains 12 residues. Unmatched junction bases numbered 4, after V lost 8 bases and J lost 5 bases. The germline CDR1 and CDR2 sequences are SGHRS and YFSETQ. The CDR3 loop reads CARMREVDTQYF. CDR3 nucleotides: TGCGCCAGAATGCGGGAGGTAGATACGCAGTATTTT. Supplemented by reference TRBV5-1 and TRBJ2-3, the full variable domain reads KAGVTQTPRYLIKTRGQQVTLSCSPISGHRSVSWYQQTPGQGLQFLFEYFSETQRNKGNFPGRFSGRQFSNSRSEMNVSTLELGDSALYLCARMREVDTQYFGPGTRLTVL.

V is TRBV29-1 and J is TRBJ2-3, with 7 bases that match TRBD2. The trim removed 7 bases at V and 0 bases at J, leaving 10 bases unmatched. There are 15 residues in the CDR3. In germline, CDR1 is SQVTM, CDR2 ANQGSEA. Here the CDR3 reads CSADGGLQSTDTQYF. The CDR3 nucleotides read TGCAGCGCTGACGGGGGACTACAGAGCACAGATACGCAGTATTTT.

The rearrangement links TRBV20-1 to TRBJ1-1, with unresolved D. There are 11 residues in the CDR3. Trimming stripped 6 bases from V and 7 bases from J, with 12 bases between. Germline CDR1 and CDR2: DFQATT and SNEGSKA (reference sequence). The CDR3 is CSATVIGEAFF. DNA of the CDR3: TGCAGTGCGACGGTTATAGGTGAAGCTTTCTTT.

The chain links TRBV7-3 to TRBJ2-1; the match to TRBD2 covers 16 bases. With 1 base clipped from V and 5 bases from J, the junction kept 2 bases outside the gene matches. The CDR3 has 17 amino acids. Looked up from germline, CDR1 is SGHTA and CDR2 is FQGTGA. CDR3 sequence reads: CASSLRGTSGRDNEQFF. The CDR3 DNA reads TGTGCCAGCAGCTTAAGAGGGACTAGCGGGAGGGACAATGAGCAGTTCTTC. The full variable domain, with the rest looked up from reference TRBV7-3 and TRBJ2-1, is GAGVSQTPSNKVTEKGKYVELRCDPISGHTALYWYRQSLGQGPEFLIYFQGTGAADDSGLPNDRFFAVRPEGSVSTLKIQRTERGDSAVYLCASSLRGTSGRDNEQFFGPGTRLTVL.

This clonotype was counted once. V gene TRBV28 combines with J gene TRBJ1-2, with 7 bases that match TRBD1. The CDR3 is 14 amino acids. V lost 6 bases to trimming and J lost 4 bases; unmatched junction nucleotides: 8. Germline V gives CDR1 MDHEN, CDR2 SYDVKM. CDR3 DNA: TGTGCCAGCAGATACGACAGGGTCGGCTATGGCTACACCTTC. Translation gives CASRYDRVGYGYTF.

The genes are TRBV2 and TRBJ2-5; D unresolved. Germline V gene lookup returns CDR1 SNHLY and CDR2 FYNNEI. V was trimmed by 4 bases and J by 2 bases, leaving 5 bases between them. The CDR3 sequence is 12 residues long. The CDR3 protein is CASSGLQETQYF. Written as DNA, the CDR3 is TGTGCCAGCAGTGGACTTCAAGAGACCCAGTACTTC.

The gene calls are TRBV29-1 and TRBJ2-1, with 9 nucleotides matching TRBD2. Germline V gene lookup returns CDR1 SQVTM and CDR2 ANQGSEA. V shed 3 bases and J 9 bases; nucleotides not matched to a gene: 9. The CDR3 spans 14 residues. The CDR3 is CSVDGSGSTGEQFF. The CDR3 DNA is TGCAGCGTTGATGGTAGCGGGAGTACCGGTGAGCAGTTCTTC.

This clonotype showed up just a few times. The V gene is TRBV28, the J gene TRBJ2-7, with 9 bases identical to TRBD1. Germline V gives CDR1 MDHEN, CDR2 SYDVKM. The CDR3 spans 16 residues. The V and J ends lost 5 bases and 5 bases, in that order; junction bases with no gene match: 13. The DNA of the CDR3 is TGTGCCAGCAGTGGAGGGGGGACAGGGAGGATCCACGAGCAGTACTTC. It is translated as CASSGGGTGRIHEQYF.

The V gene is TRBV12-3 or TRBV12-4, the J gene TRBJ2-1; TRBD2 agrees at 10 bases. Trimming removed 4 bases from V and 7 bases from J; junction bases left unmatched: 7. The CDR3 loop spans 15 amino acids. The CDR3 nucleotides are TGTGCCAGCAGTTACGCTAGCGGGAGTACTAATGAGCAGTTCTTC. Protein: CASSYASGSTNEQFF.